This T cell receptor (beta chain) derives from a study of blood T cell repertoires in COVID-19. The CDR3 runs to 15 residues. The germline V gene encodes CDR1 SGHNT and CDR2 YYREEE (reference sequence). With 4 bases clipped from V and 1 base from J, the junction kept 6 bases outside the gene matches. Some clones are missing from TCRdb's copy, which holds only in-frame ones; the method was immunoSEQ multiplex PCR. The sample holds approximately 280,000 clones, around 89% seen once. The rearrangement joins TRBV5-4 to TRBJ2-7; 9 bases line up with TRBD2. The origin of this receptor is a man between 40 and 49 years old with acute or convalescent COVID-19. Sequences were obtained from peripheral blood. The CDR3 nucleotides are TGTGCCAGCAGCCCAGGTAGCGGGGGATCCTACGAGCAGTACTTC. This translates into CASSPGSGGSYEQYF.